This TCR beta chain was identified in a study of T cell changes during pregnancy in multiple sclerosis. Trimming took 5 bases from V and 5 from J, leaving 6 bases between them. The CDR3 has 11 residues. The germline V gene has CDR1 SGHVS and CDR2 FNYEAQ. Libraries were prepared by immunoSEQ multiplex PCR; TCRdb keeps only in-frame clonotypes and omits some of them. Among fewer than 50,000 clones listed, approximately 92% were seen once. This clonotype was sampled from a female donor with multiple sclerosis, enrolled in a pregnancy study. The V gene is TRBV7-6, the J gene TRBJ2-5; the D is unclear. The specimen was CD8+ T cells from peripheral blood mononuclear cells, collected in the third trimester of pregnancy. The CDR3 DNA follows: TGTGCCAGCAGCCCCGGGGAGACCCAGTACTTC. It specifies CASSPGETQYF.